The rows below give T cell receptor beta chains drawn from one sample of a study of T cell responses to AZD1222 COVID-19 vaccine. Using immunoSEQ multiplex PCR, the repertoire was profiled, and TCRdb retains in-frame clones only, with some absent. In the table there are 130,000 to 150,000 clones, roughly 90% of which are singletons. Here the sequenced sample was peripheral blood, taken on day 0 of AZD1222 vaccination. These receptors were collected from an adult in good health. The CDR3 runs from the conserved cysteine through the conserved F or W. A D gene is named only where the DNA matches it firmly. Some rows mark clone size as missing; the rest say once, few, many or name a class of expanded clone.

CDR3 length | J gene | V gene | D gene | clone size | CDR3 DNA | CDR3 protein
14 | TRBJ1-1 | TRBV4-1 | - | - | TGCGCCAGCACATCGCGGGTGGGGGGGACTGAAGCTTTCTTT | CASTSRVGGTEAFF
14 | TRBJ1-1 | TRBV7-2 | - | - | TGTGCCAGCAGCTTATGGCGTGTGTCAGGGCTGGCTTTCTTT | CASSLWRVSGLAFF
14 | TRBJ1-1 | TRBV18 | - | - | TGTGCCAGCTCACCGCAACGGTCGCACACTGAAGCTTTCTTT | CASSPQRSHTEAFF
12 | TRBJ2-7 | TRBV7-9 | - | - | TGTGCCAGCAGCCCTGGAGGAAGCGAGCAGTACTTC | CASSPGGSEQYF
14 | TRBJ2-7 | TRBV5-1 | - | - | TGCGCCAGCAGCTTGATGGGGAGTTACTACGAGCAGTACTTC | CASSLMGSYYEQYF
16 | TRBJ2-1 | TRBV24-1 | TRBD2 | - | TGTGCCACCAGTCATTATTCGCTAGCGGGAGTCGCCCGGTTGTTCTTC | CATSHYSLAGVARLFF
15 | TRBJ2-1 | TRBV2 | TRBD2 | - | TGTGCCAGCAGTTATAGGGGGACTAGCACCAATGAGCAGTTCTTC | CASSYRGTSTNEQFF
17 | TRBJ1-3 | TRBV5-5 | TRBD1 | - | TGTGCCAGCAGCTTGAGGGACAGCCGACTCTCTGGAAACACCATATATTTT | CASSLRDSRLSGNTIYF
14 | TRBJ1-4 | TRBV28 | TRBD1 | - | TGTGCCAGCTTATCGACAGGGGGCGCAGGGAAACTGTTTTTT | CASLSTGGAGKLFF
12 | TRBJ1-1 | TRBV28 | - | - | TGTGCCAGCAGGCTTGGGGAAGGGAATGCTTTCTTT | CASRLGEGNAFF
13 | TRBJ2-7 | TRBV6-6 | TRBD1 | - | TGTGCCAGCAGCACACAGGGGGCCTACGAGCAGTACTTC | CASSTQGAYEQYF
14 | TRBJ1-2 | TRBV27 | TRBD1 | - | TGTGCCAGCAGTTTATTCGGGACAGGCTATGGCTACACCTTC | CASSLFGTGYGYTF
13 | TRBJ2-7 | TRBV6-1 | - | - | TGTGCCAGCAGTGAATACCAAGTCTACGAGCAGTACTTC | CASSEYQVYEQYF
15 | TRBJ2-3 | TRBV7-9 | - | - | TGTGCCACCTATACCCCGGGACACCTCACAGATACGCAGTATTTT | CATYTPGHLTDTQYF
15 | TRBJ2-3 | TRBV24-1 | TRBD2 | - | TGTGCCACCAGTGAACGGACTAGCGGGAGTGATACGCAGTATTTT | CATSERTSGSDTQYF
15 | TRBJ1-2 | TRBV7-9 | - | - | TGTGCCAGCCGAATGGGGGGCAGGGTATGGTCCGGCTACACCTTC | CASRMGGRVWSGYTF
14 | TRBJ2-3 | TRBV2 | - | - | TGTGCCAGCAGTGGTCAGGGAAGCACAGATACGCAGTATTTT | CASSGQGSTDTQYF
13 | TRBJ1-2 | TRBV12-3/TRBV12-4 | - | - | TGTGCCAGCAGCGTTAGGACGAGCTATGGCTACACCTTC | CASSVRTSYGYTF
13 | TRBJ2-1 | TRBV2 | - | - | TGTGCCAGCAGTGAAGACAGGGTTAGTGAGCAGTTCTTC | CASSEDRVSEQFF
14 | TRBJ2-5 | TRBV21-1 | - | - | TGTGCCAGCAGCAAGAAAGGGAGGGGGGAGACCCAGTACTTC | CASSKKGRGETQYF
15 | TRBJ1-5 | TRBV9 | - | - | TGTGCCAGCAGCGTTGATGGGGGGAACTATCAGCCCCAGCATTTT | CASSVDGGNYQPQHF
16 | TRBJ1-2 | TRBV5-4 | - | - | TGTGCCAGCAGCCCCCTTGGGACGTCTATTAACTATGGCTACACCTTC | CASSPLGTSINYGYTF
12 | TRBJ1-2 | TRBV7-9 | - | - | TGTGCCAGCAGTTGGGACGCGTATGGCTACACCTTC | CASSWDAYGYTF
23 | TRBJ1-2 | TRBV12-5 | - | - | TGTGCTAGTGGTTTGGTATCCGCGGGCAGGGTCTCGATTTTATCGGTGGGGTTCGGTGGCTACACCTTC | CASGLVSAGRVSILSVGFGGYTF
14 | TRBJ1-3 | TRBV18 | - | - | TGTGCCAGCTCACCGCTCCCGGCAGGAAACACCATATATTTT | CASSPLPAGNTIYF
14 | TRBJ2-2 | TRBV5-1 | - | - | TGCGCCAGCAGCTCGGACGGGAACACCGGGGAGCTGTTTTTT | CASSSDGNTGELFF
13 | TRBJ1-1 | TRBV7-8 | - | - | TGTGCCAGCAGCATTGACAAGAACACTGAAGCTTTCTTT | CASSIDKNTEAFF
14 | TRBJ2-1 | TRBV6-4 | - | - | TGTGCCAGCAGTGAGGCAAAACGGGACAATGAGCAGTTCTTC | CASSEAKRDNEQFF
18 | TRBJ2-5 | TRBV3-1/TRBV3-2 | - | - | TGTGCCAGCAGTAAGGGACTCCTACAGGTAGGGCAGGAAGAGACCCAGTACTTC | CASSKGLLQVGQEETQYF
15 | TRBJ2-3 | TRBV6-5 | - | once | TGTGCCAGCAGTTACTCCGGGGTCGGCACAGATACGCAGTATTTT | CASSYSGVGTDTQYF
15 | TRBJ2-3 | TRBV7-3 | - | once | TGTGCCAGCAGCCCAACCCGGGACTCAATGGATACGCAGTATTTT | CASSPTRDSMDTQYF
16 | TRBJ1-3 | TRBV7-4 | - | - | TGTGCCAGCAGCCCTGATGAGGCAGGAACTGGAAACACCATATATTTT | CASSPDEAGTGNTIYF
13 | TRBJ1-2 | TRBV7-9 | - | - | TGTGCCAGCAGCTCAAGCAGTCCCTATGGCTACACCTTC | CASSSSSPYGYTF
13 | TRBJ2-3 | TRBV9 | - | - | TGTGCCAGCAGCGCCTGGCAAGCAGATACGCAGTATTTT | CASSAWQADTQYF
13 | TRBJ2-7 | TRBV19 | - | - | TGTGCCAGTTCTGAGGGTCTTTCCTACGAGCAGTACTTC | CASSEGLSYEQYF
16 | TRBJ1-6 | TRBV24-1 | TRBD1 | - | TGTGCCACCAGTGATTTGTACGGGACAGTATACTCACCCCTCCACTTT | CATSDLYGTVYSPLHF
14 | TRBJ2-5 | TRBV7-8 | TRBD1 | - | TGTGCCAGCAGCCAGGGGGTGGAGCTTGCGACCCAGTACTTC | CASSQGVELATQYF
15 | TRBJ2-7 | TRBV24-1 | - | - | TGTGCCACCAGTGATACATCACAGAAAACCTACGAGCAGTACTTC | CATSDTSQKTYEQYF
12 | TRBJ2-3 | TRBV25-1 | - | - | TGTGCCAGCAGTGAATCAAGAGATACGCAGTATTTT | CASSESRDTQYF
13 | TRBJ1-1 | TRBV12-3/TRBV12-4 | - | - | TGTGCCAGCACTTGGGCCGTGAACACTGAAGCTTTCTTT | CASTWAVNTEAFF
14 | TRBJ2-7 | TRBV5-4 | - | - | TGTGCCAGCAGCTTCAGGCAGGGGCGGGACGAGCAGTACTTC | CASSFRQGRDEQYF
14 | TRBJ2-1 | TRBV5-1 | TRBD1 | - | TGCGCCAGCAGCCAGGGGGCTAGCCACAATGAGCAGTTCTTC | CASSQGASHNEQFF